Each of the 24 T cell receptor beta chains below was sequenced from the same sample in a study of blood T cell repertoires in COVID-19 (dated by TCRdb to the early 2020s). Libraries were built with the immunoSEQ multiplex PCR assay. Drawn from immuneACCESS, this table holds only the in-frame rearrangements with V and J called that TCRdb kept. Clones are partly lost; checked studies trace under half to an unresolved V gene and leave the rest unexplained. The sample contains 81,000 or so clones, around 92% of them found a single time. Clones ranked in the top ten supply about 5.9% of the sample. The sequenced sample was peripheral blood. These TCRs come from a woman aged 55-69 years with active COVID-19.

This clone was detected once. CDR3 DNA sequence: TGCGCCAGCAGTCTGACAGGGGCCCTTGCAACTAATGAAAAACTGTTTTTT. It specifies CASSLTGALATNEKLFF. V is TRBV10-2 and J is TRBJ1-4; TRBD1 matches at 8 bases. The trim removed 5 bases at V and 0 bases at J, leaving 8 bases unmatched. Germline V gene data show CDR1 as WSHSY and CDR2 as SAAADI. The CDR3 runs to 17 residues.

CDR3 protein: CASSLDGTSGIYEQYF. The CDR3 DNA sequence: TGCGCCAGCAGCTTGGACGGGACTAGCGGGATTTACGAGCAGTACTTC. The rearrangement uses TRBV5-1 and TRBJ2-7; 13 nucleotides align to TRBD2. The CDR3 loop spans 16 amino acids. Germline CDR1 and CDR2: SGHRS and YFSETQ. V dropped 0 bases and J dropped 4; count of bases not matched to a gene: 4.

The V gene is TRBV28, the J gene TRBJ2-6, with D unclear. CDR3 length equals 15 residues. With 1 base removed from V and 4 bases from J, the gap between germline ends came to 8 bases. The germline gives CDR1 MDHEN, CDR2 SYDVKM. The DNA for the CDR3 is TGTGCCAGCAGTTTATCTGGTGGCGGGGCCAACGTCCTGACTTTC. Protein product: CASSLSGGGANVLTF.

The V call is TRBV28, the J call TRBJ1-2, with 9 bases that match TRBD1. Germline V gives CDR1 MDHEN, CDR2 SYDVKM. The CDR3 is 14 amino acids. V gave up 3 bases and J gave up 5 bases; unmatched junction bases: 4. The CDR3 DNA reads as TGTGCCAGCAGTTTCACAGGGGGCGGTTATGGCTACACCTTC. Its protein product is CASSFTGGGYGYTF.

CDR3 nucleotides: TGCAGTGCTAGTCGTGGGACAGCTTCCCGTAACTATGGCTACACCTTC. Encoded protein: CSASRGTASRNYGYTF. The rearrangement joins TRBV20-1 to TRBJ1-2, with 7 nucleotides matching TRBD1. The CDR3 runs 16 residues. Trimming took 3 bases from V and 1 from J; bases not matched to a gene: 11. The V gene's germline CDR1 is DFQATT and CDR2 SNEGSKA (reference sequence).

V and J are TRBV28 and TRBJ2-7; 14 nucleotides line up with TRBD2. V gave up 3 bases and J gave up 6 bases; unmatched junction bases: 4. CDR1 is MDHEN and CDR2 is SYDVKM in the germline V gene. The CDR3 is 15 residues long. CDR3 region: CASSLGTSGSREQYF. CDR3 bases: TGTGCCAGCAGTTTGGGGACTAGCGGGAGTCGCGAGCAGTACTTC. The full variable domain, with the rest looked up from reference TRBV28 and TRBJ2-7, is DVKVTQSSRYLVKRTGEKVFLECVQDMDHENMFWYRQDPGLGLRLIYFSYDVKMKEKGDIPEGYSVSREKKERFSLILESASTNQTSMYLCASSLGTSGSREQYFGPGTRLTVT.

The rearrangement joins TRBV9 to TRBJ2-1; 9 bases are shared with TRBD2. Per the germline V gene, CDR1 is SGDLS and CDR2 is YYNGEE. Trimming took 2 bases from V and 3 from J; bases not matched to a gene: 9. CDR3 length equals 17 residues. CDR3 sequence reads: CASSVSGRSGGYNEQFF. The DNA of the CDR3 is TGTGCCAGCAGCGTTTCAGGCCGTAGCGGGGGCTACAATGAGCAGTTCTTC.

The chain has TRBV5-1 and TRBJ1-5, with D hard to call. The CDR3 length is 15 residues. Germline loops: CDR1 SGHRS, CDR2 YFSETQ. Trimming took off 4 bases at V and 0 bases at J, with 11 bases between the two ends. The DNA of the CDR3 is TGCGCCAGCAGCCCGGGAGTCTATAGCAATCAGCCCCAGCATTTT. Encoded protein: CASSPGVYSNQPQHF.

The chain has TRBV12-5 and TRBJ2-1; 8 nucleotides line up with TRBD2. The CDR3 covers 18 residues. The germline V gene encodes CDR1 LGHNT and CDR2 FRNRAP. V trimming: 2 bases; J trimming: 6 bases; junction bases outside the gene matches: 15. CDR3 DNA: TGTGCTAGTGGTTTGACCATAACTGGACTAGCTGGACTCAATGAGCAGTTCTTC. Translating it yields CASGLTITGLAGLNEQFF.

V usage is TRBV9 and J usage is TRBJ2-3; TRBD1 matches 7 bases. With V trimmed by 7 bases and J by 2 bases, 16 bases remained unmatched. The CDR3 runs to 17 residues. The germline V gene has CDR1 SGDLS and CDR2 YYNGEE. The CDR3 is CASGGGATGRFTDTQYF. In DNA, the CDR3 is TGTGCCAGCGGGGGCGGCGCGACAGGGCGTTTCACAGATACGCAGTATTTT.

This chain connects TRBV6-5 to TRBJ2-7; 10 nucleotides line up with TRBD2. The CDR3 consists of 16 residues. Germline V gene sequence: CDR1 MNHEY, CDR2 SVGAGI. V was pared by 0 bases and J by 1 base, with 3 bases of the junction left unmatched. The chain's CDR3 is CASSYSLAGASYEQYF. The CDR3 nucleotides read TGTGCCAGCAGTTACTCGCTAGCGGGAGCATCCTACGAGCAGTACTTC.

This clone was seen just once. J is TRBJ2-7 and V is TRBV7-2, with 9 bases identical to TRBD1. The V and J ends lost 5 bases and 6 bases, in that order; junction bases with no gene match: 11. Germline values: CDR1 SGHTA, CDR2 FQGNSA. The CDR3 sequence is 15 residues long. CDR3 DNA sequence: TGTGCCAGCAGCAGAAGGGACAGGGAAGTTTCCGAGCAGTACTTC. It specifies CASSRRDREVSEQYF. The full variable domain, in which reference TRBV7-2 and TRBJ2-7 provide the parts outside the CDR3, is GAGVSQSPSNKVTEKGKDVELRCDPISGHTALYWYRQSLGQGLEFLIYFQGNSAPDKSGLPSDRFSAERTGGSVSTLTIQRTQQEDSAVYLCASSRRDREVSEQYFGPGTRLTVT.

This chain links TRBV28 with TRBJ1-1; 8 bases match TRBD1. Trimming removed 6 bases from V and 1 base from J; junction bases left unmatched: 7. Germline loops: CDR1 MDHEN, CDR2 SYDVKM. The CDR3 runs to 15 residues. CDR3 sequence (DNA): TGTGCCAGCAGGAAGGAACAGGGGGGGAACACTGAAGCTTTCTTT. Its protein product is CASRKEQGGNTEAFF.

The CDR3 region has the DNA TGTGCCAGTAGTCCTAACCGGGACAGGCTGAGGGCCGGGGAGCTGTTTTTT. Its protein product is CASSPNRDRLRAGELFF. The rearrangement uses TRBV19 and TRBJ2-2; 8 positions match TRBD1. In germline, CDR1 is LNHDA, CDR2 SQIVND (reference sequence). The CDR3 consists of 17 residues. After removal of 5 bases from V and 6 bases from J, the junction contained 14 bases not matched to a gene.

The chain carries TRBV28 and TRBJ2-7, with TRBD1 matching over 9 bases. The junction had 2 bases not matched to a gene; V was cut back by 5 bases and J by 6 bases. CDR3 length equals 12 residues. The germline CDR1 and CDR2 sequences are MDHEN and SYDVKM. This CDR3 is CASSPTGGEQYF. DNA of the CDR3: TGTGCCAGCAGTCCGACAGGGGGCGAGCAGTACTTC.

The chain employs TRBV9 and TRBJ2-7, with D tentatively TRBD1 (6 bases). V lost 2 bases to trimming and J lost 4 bases, with 13 bases between them. CDR3 length: 14 amino acids. Germline values: CDR1 SGDLS, CDR2 YYNGEE. The chain's CDR3 is CASSVGDTSYEQYF. The CDR3 DNA follows: TGTGCCAGCAGCGTGGGGGACACATCTTACGAGCAGTACTTC.

V usage is TRBV4-1 and J usage is TRBJ2-5; 9 positions match TRBD2. Looked up from germline, CDR1 is MGHRA and CDR2 is YSYEKL. The CDR3 runs 16 residues. V lost 1 base, J lost 6 bases, and 9 bases stayed unmatched. The CDR3 loop reads CASSQGSARGGKTQYF. The CDR3 region has the DNA TGCGCCAGCAGCCAAGGTTCCGCGCGGGGGGGAAAGACCCAGTACTTC.

V gene TRBV9 combines with J gene TRBJ2-7; tentatively, D is TRBD2 (6 bases). V gave up 3 bases and J gave up 5 bases, with 24 bases separating them. The CDR3 is 17 amino acids. CDR1 is SGDLS and CDR2 is YYNGEE in the germline V gene. CDR3 sequence: CASSARGGSASGDEQYF. Here the CDR3 DNA reads TGTGCCAGCAGCGCCCGTGGAGGGAGTGCGTCTGGGGACGAGCAGTACTTC.

CDR3 DNA: TGTGCCAGCAGCTTAGGTGGGGGCGATGCGGGCACCGGGGAGCTGTTTTTT. As protein: CASSLGGGDAGTGELFF. The chain couples TRBV5-6 to TRBJ2-2; tentatively, D is TRBD1 (6 bases). V was pared by 2 bases and J by 4 bases, with 18 bases between. Per the germline V gene, CDR1 is SGHDT and CDR2 is YYEEEE. CDR3 size: 17 residues.

The CDR3, as DNA: TGCGCCAGCAGCTTGGACAGCTATAATTCACCCCTCCACTTT. It is translated as CASSLDSYNSPLHF. The chain couples TRBV5-1 to TRBJ1-6; D ambiguous. V lost 0 bases, J lost 3 bases, and 4 bases lay in between. CDR1 is SGHRS, CDR2 YFSETQ, per germline. The CDR3 covers 14 residues. Looking up the rest from reference TRBV5-1 and TRBJ1-6 gives the full variable domain: KAGVTQTPRYLIKTRGQQVTLSCSPISGHRSVSWYQQTPGQGLQFLFEYFSETQRNKGNFPGRFSGRQFSNSRSEMNVSTLELGDSALYLCASSLDSYNSPLHFGNGTRLTVT.

The chain employs TRBV9 and TRBJ2-7; the D is unclear. Germline lookup yields CDR1 SGDLS and CDR2 YYNGEE. The CDR3 spans 12 residues. V gave up 4 bases and J gave up 4 bases, with 9 bases separating them. CDR3 protein: CASSPNSYEQYF. CDR3 nucleotides: TGTGCCAGCAGCCCAAACAGTTACGAGCAGTACTTC.

The rearrangement uses TRBV30 and TRBJ2-7, with a possible D match to TRBD2 (6 bases). V was pared by 0 bases and J by 0 bases, with 9 bases between. Per the germline V gene, CDR1 is GTSNPN and CDR2 is SVGIG (reference sequence). The CDR3 covers 14 residues. CDR3 coding DNA: TGTGCCTGGAGTGTACGCGGGAACTCCTACGAGCAGTACTTC. It is translated as CAWSVRGNSYEQYF.

This rearrangement joins TRBV5-1 to TRBJ1-2; 7 bases align to TRBD1. Germline V gene lookup returns CDR1 SGHRS and CDR2 YFSETQ. The CDR3 consists of 14 residues. After removal of 4 bases from V and 6 bases from J, the junction contained 9 bases not matched to a gene. The DNA for the CDR3 is TGCGCCAGCAGCCCGGACAGGTTCGGGGATGGCTACACCTTC. Protein product: CASSPDRFGDGYTF.

This clone was detected once. The chain carries TRBV4-3 and TRBJ1-2; 7 nucleotides match TRBD1. V was clipped by 4 bases and J by 7 bases; unmatched bases: 6. This CDR3 contains 13 residues. Germline CDR1 LGHNA, CDR2 YSLEER. CDR3 DNA: TGCGCCAGCAGCCTAGGACAGGTCTCTGGCTACACCTTC. Its translation: CASSLGQVSGYTF.